This T cell receptor beta chain was captured by sequencing in a study of blood T cells in healthy people across ages. The study, taken as a whole, reports: The study could not conclusively compare naive and antigen-experienced cells, given its unsorted PBMCs. Unknown donor CMV status possibly confounded expanded clonotype changes. Across the age range, TCR beta diversity per million T cells fell in a roughly linear way.

Germline loops: CDR1 LGHNA, CDR2 YNFKEQ. The CDR3 is 17 amino acids. The V end lost 0 bases, the J end lost 0 bases, and 14 bases lay between the germline ends. Sample-barcoded 5' priming and a J-beta primer mix drove a second PCR of 7 to 11 cycles. With 12 random nucleotides, a template-switch adaptor tagged each individual cDNA molecule. TCRdb itself ran the 5' RACE reads through MiXCR, one entry per CDR3 protein. The sample lists some 290,000 distinct CDR3 sequences, 25% to 30% seen once, with 29% in the top ten. On this clonotype itself: Its target is unknown.

The sequencing sample was made of blood. The sequence derives from a woman aged 65 to 85 in good health. The rearrangement joins TRBV4-2 to TRBJ1-2; D is ambiguous. The DNA for the CDR3 is TGTGCCAGCAGCCAAGATCGGGTTCGGGGATCTAACTATGGCTACACCTTC. This translates into CASSQDRVRGSNYGYTF.